These 29 T cell receptor beta chains were sequenced from one sample in a study of cytomegalovirus exposure and HLA in healthy donors. In the PCR, 60 Vbeta and 13 Jbeta primers were used. The repertoire was sequenced with immunoSEQ multiplex PCR; TCRdb's copy has only in-frame clones and lacks some. Seen here are 130,000 or so clones, less than 80% observed once, and the top ten hold 6.6%. Input material: PBMCs. The receptors derive from a middle-aged man in good health and CMV-seropositive.

This clone was recorded once. The chain has TRBV29-1 and TRBJ1-1, with a possible D match to TRBD1 (5 bases). The CDR3 loop spans 13 amino acids. The germline V gene has CDR1 SQVTM and CDR2 ANQGSEA. V was shortened by 2 bases and J by 4 bases, with 11 bases between the two germline ends. The CDR3 protein is CSVEWGPLTEAFF. The CDR3, as DNA: TGCAGCGTTGAATGGGGCCCCCTCACTGAAGCTTTCTTT.

The gene calls are TRBV28 and TRBJ2-1; D may be TRBD1 (6 bases). CDR1 and CDR2 from the germline V gene are MDHEN and SYDVKM. V was shortened by 6 bases and J by 3 bases, with 21 bases between the two germline ends. The CDR3 loop spans 17 amino acids. The CDR3 DNA sequence: TGTGCCAGCAGGACCCCATATGGACAGACTTTCTACAATGAGCAGTTCTTC. Translating gives CASRTPYGQTFYNEQFF.

V is TRBV18 and J is TRBJ1-5; 7 bases agree with TRBD1. Germline values: CDR1 KGHSH, CDR2 LQKENI. V lost 6 bases and J lost 5; bases outside the gene matches: 4. The length of the CDR3 is 13 residues. CDR3 sequence: CASSWDSDQPQHF. As DNA, the CDR3 is TGTGCCAGCTCCTGGGACAGCGATCAGCCCCAGCATTTT.

The V gene is TRBV10-3, the J gene TRBJ1-1; 7 bases are shared with TRBD1. CDR3 length: 14 residues. CDR1 and CDR2 (germline): ENHRY, SYGVKD. Trimming took 4 bases from V and 4 from J; bases not matched to a gene: 6. The DNA for the CDR3 is TGTGCCATCAGTGCAAACAGGGGTAGCACTGAAGCTTTCTTT. It yields the protein CAISANRGSTEAFF.

This rearrangement joins TRBV5-6 to TRBJ1-1; D may be TRBD1 (5 bases). V shed 0 bases and J shed 2 bases, with 11 bases lying between them. CDR3 size: 15 residues. Germline values: CDR1 SGHDT, CDR2 YYEEEE. In DNA, the CDR3 is TGTGCCAGCAGCTTGGGGGCAGGGCGAAACACTGAAGCTTTCTTT. This gives the protein CASSLGAGRNTEAFF.

V usage is TRBV9 and J usage is TRBJ2-7, with 7 nucleotides matching TRBD1. Germline V gene lookup returns CDR1 SGDLS and CDR2 YYNGEE. Trimming took 7 bases from V and 0 from J; bases not matched to a gene: 7. CDR3 length: 14 amino acids. The CDR3 loop reads CASSTGVSSYEQYF. DNA for the CDR3: TGTGCCAGCTCAACAGGGGTAAGCTCCTACGAGCAGTACTTC.

The chain employs TRBV9 and TRBJ1-2, with D perhaps TRBD1 (6 bases). Germline values: CDR1 SGDLS, CDR2 YYNGEE. V shed 2 bases and J shed 0 bases, with 11 bases lying between them. The CDR3 is made up of 15 amino acids. CDR3 DNA: TGTGCCAGCAGCGTGGGGGCCGCCTCTAACTATGGCTACACCTTC. Its translation: CASSVGAASNYGYTF.

The chain uses TRBV2 and TRBJ2-1; D gene ambiguous. Looked up from germline, CDR1 is SNHLY and CDR2 is FYNNEI. Trimming removed 6 bases from V and 5 bases from J, with 11 bases in between. The CDR3 covers 13 residues. In DNA form, the CDR3 reads TGTGCCAGCAGCTGGTCTCGGGACAATGAGCAGTTCTTC. Translated, it gives CASSWSRDNEQFF.

This clone was counted only a few times. This rearrangement joins TRBV5-1 to TRBJ1-6, with 8 bases identical to TRBD1. After removal of 0 bases from V and 14 bases from J, the junction contained 10 bases not matched to a gene. Germline V gene data show CDR1 as SGHRS and CDR2 as YFSETQ. The CDR3 is 15 residues long. In DNA, the CDR3 is TGCGCCAGCAGCTTGGCCGATCAGGGGGCTCGGTCCCTCCACTTT. It specifies CASSLADQGARSLHF.

The chain uses TRBV11-2 and TRBJ2-7; 10 nucleotides align to TRBD1. CDR1 is SGHAT, CDR2 FQNNGV, per germline. The junction had 1 base not matched to a gene; V was cut back by 5 bases and J by 3 bases. The CDR3 contains 13 residues. The CDR3 here is CASSRTGGYEQYF. DNA for the CDR3: TGTGCCAGCAGCCGGACAGGGGGCTACGAGCAGTACTTC.

Only a few counts were recorded for this clone. The sample contains more than one DNA sequence encoding this CDR3. This chain joins TRBV6-1 and TRBJ2-7; TRBD2 agrees at 8 bases. Germline trimming cut 6 bases from V and 3 bases from J; bases unmatched to any gene: 4. This CDR3 spans 13 amino acids. From germline, CDR1 is MNHNS and CDR2 SASEGT. The CDR3 here is CASSPGGGYEQYF. Written as DNA, the CDR3 is TGTGCCAGCAGCCCGGGGGGGGGCTACGAGCAGTACTTC.

V is TRBV6-1 and J is TRBJ1-2; 7 nucleotides align to TRBD1. Germline lookup yields CDR1 MNHNS and CDR2 SASEGT. V gave up 3 bases and J gave up 4 bases; unmatched junction bases: 2. This CDR3 is 13 amino acids long. CDR3 in amino acids: CASSEGQSYGYTF. The DNA for the CDR3 is TGTGCCAGCAGTGAGGGACAGAGCTATGGCTACACCTTC.

This clone appeared once. The rearrangement links TRBV5-1 to TRBJ2-7; 8 positions match TRBD1. Germline V gene sequence: CDR1 SGHRS, CDR2 YFSETQ. Germline trimming cut 7 bases from V and 2 bases from J; bases unmatched to any gene: 2. There are 12 residues in the CDR3. DNA for the CDR3: TGCGCCAGCCAGGGGGCCACCTACGAGCAGTACTTC. Translated, it gives CASQGATYEQYF.

This sequence joins TRBV6-4 and TRBJ2-3, with D perhaps matching TRBD1 (5 bases). Trimming shortened V by 3 bases and J by 10 bases, and 17 bases separated the two germline ends. The CDR3 totals 14 residues. The V gene's germline CDR1 is MRHNA and CDR2 SNTAGT. The CDR3 sequence is CASSESSQGPPQYF. The CDR3 nucleotides are TGTGCCAGCAGTGAGTCTAGTCAGGGCCCCCCGCAGTATTTT.

The rearrangement joins TRBV10-2 to TRBJ2-7; maybe TRBD1 (6 bases). Germline CDR1 WSHSY, CDR2 SAAADI. CDR3 length equals 14 residues. V lost 4 bases and J lost 5, with 15 bases in between. The CDR3 sequence: CASSVVAGAHEQYF. The CDR3 nucleotides read TGCGCCAGCAGTGTCGTGGCAGGGGCCCACGAGCAGTACTTC.

The rearrangement links TRBV15 to TRBJ1-1; TRBD1 aligns across 7 bases. The CDR3 runs 14 residues. CDR1 is LNHNV, CDR2 YYDKDF, per germline (reference sequence). Trimming took 7 bases from V and 4 from J; bases not matched to a gene: 9. The CDR3 protein is CATNIRQGLTEAFF. The DNA for the CDR3 is TGTGCCACCAACATAAGACAGGGTCTCACTGAAGCTTTCTTT.

This clone showed up just once. The V call is TRBV18, the J call TRBJ1-1, with 8 positions matching TRBD1. Germline V gene sequence: CDR1 KGHSH, CDR2 LQKENI. The trim removed 3 bases at V and 3 bases at J, leaving 6 bases unmatched. This CDR3 comprises 15 residues. CDR3 DNA: TGTGCCAGCTCACCGGGGAACAGGGGGGACACTGAAGCTTTCTTT. Protein product: CASSPGNRGDTEAFF. Looking up the rest from reference TRBV18 and TRBJ1-1 gives the full variable domain: NAGVMQNPRHLVRRRGQEARLRCSPMKGHSHVYWYRQLPEEGLKFMVYLQKENIIDESGMPKERFSAEFPKEGPSILRIQQVVRGDSAAYFCASSPGNRGDTEAFFGQGTRLTVV.

V usage is TRBV18 and J usage is TRBJ2-1; possibly TRBD2 for D (6 bases). Trimming took off 0 bases at V and 1 base at J, with 7 bases between the two ends. The CDR3 runs to 15 residues. Germline V gene data show CDR1 as KGHSH and CDR2 as LQKENI. The CDR3 nucleotides are TGTGCCAGCTCACCACCTGGGACTTCCTACAATGAGCAGTTCTTC. This sequence encodes CASSPPGTSYNEQFF. The full variable domain, rest sourced from reference TRBV18 and TRBJ2-1, is NAGVMQNPRHLVRRRGQEARLRCSPMKGHSHVYWYRQLPEEGLKFMVYLQKENIIDESGMPKERFSAEFPKEGPSILRIQQVVRGDSAAYFCASSPPGTSYNEQFFGPGTRLTVL.

V gene TRBV23-1 combines with J gene TRBJ1-5, with TRBD1 identical over 10 bases. TRBV23-1 is an ORF for which the function is uncertain. J lost 0 bases, V lost 6 bases, and 8 bases had no gene match. The CDR3 contains 17 residues. CDR3: CASRGQGTPYSNQPQHF. The CDR3 coding sequence is TGCGCCAGCAGGGGACAGGGGACTCCCTATAGCAATCAGCCCCAGCATTTT.

V usage is TRBV7-9 and J usage is TRBJ1-1; D gene ambiguous. Germline values: CDR1 SEHNR, CDR2 FQNEAQ (reference sequence). The V gene lost 8 bases and the J gene lost 8 bases, with 15 bases spanning the gap. The CDR3 extends over 12 amino acids. This CDR3 is CASSVASNEAFF. CDR3 in DNA: TGTGCCAGCTCCGTGGCATCGAACGAAGCTTTCTTT.

Written as DNA, the CDR3 is TGTGCCAGCCGCCCCTCTGGACAACGCTGGGAGACCCAGTACTTC. Translating gives CASRPSGQRWETQYF. This chain links TRBV6-5 with TRBJ2-5; D may be TRBD1 (5 bases). Germline values: CDR1 MNHEY, CDR2 SVGAGI. The CDR3 runs to 15 residues. V was shortened by 8 bases and J by 5 bases, with 21 bases between the two germline ends.

The rearrangement joins TRBV5-8 to TRBJ1-5, with D perhaps TRBD1 (5 bases). Trimming left V 3 bases short and J 4 bases short, with 8 bases between. Germline CDR1 is SGHTS and CDR2 is YDEGEE. CDR3 size: 13 residues. The CDR3 nucleotides read TGTGCCAGCAGCTGGGGGGTTAATCAGCCCCAGCATTTT. Encoded protein: CASSWGVNQPQHF.

This chain links TRBV19 with TRBJ1-5, with 12 bases fitting TRBD1. Germline V lookup: CDR1 LNHDA, CDR2 SQIVND (reference sequence). V was pared by 11 bases and J by 4 bases, with 9 bases of the junction left unmatched. This CDR3 contains 15 residues. Written as DNA, the CDR3 is TGTGCCGTCCGGGACAGGGGGCGTGGGAATCAGCCCCAGCATTTT. This sequence encodes CAVRDRGRGNQPQHF.

As to this clone: Relative to the germline gene, one junction end is altered; a read error may explain this. The chain has TRBV28 and TRBJ2-4; 7 bases line up with TRBD2. There are 11 residues in the CDR3. The V gene's germline CDR1 is MDHEN and CDR2 SYDVKM. The CDR3 sequence: CASSHKGLVEF. The CDR3 bases are TGTGCCAGCAGTCACAAAGGACTAGTGGAGTTC. The whole variable domain, remainder taken from reference TRBV28 and TRBJ2-4, is DVKVTQSSRYLVKRTGEKVFLECVQDMDHENMFWYRQDPGLGLRLIYFSYDVKMKEKGDIPEGYSVSREKKERFSLILESASTNQTSMYLCASSHKGLVEFGAGTRLSVL.

This clone was seen a handful of times. The V gene is TRBV13, the J gene TRBJ1-2; D gene ambiguous. Germline assignment: CDR1 PRHDT and CDR2 FYEKMQ (reference sequence). Trimming removed 5 bases at V and 5 bases at J, with 21 bases between. The CDR3 length is 16 residues. The CDR3: CASSHPPGPRLYGYTF. The CDR3 DNA reads TGTGCCAGCAGCCACCCCCCAGGTCCGCGATTGTATGGCTACACCTTC.

This clone came up a few times. The chain links TRBV5-4 to TRBJ2-7; 8 nucleotides agree with TRBD2. CDR1 is SGHNT, CDR2 YYREEE, per germline (reference sequence). This CDR3 is 14 amino acids long. The trim removed 4 bases at V and 2 bases at J, leaving 5 bases unmatched. As DNA, the CDR3 is TGTGCCAGCAGCCGAAAAGCGGGGGCCTACGAGCAGTACTTC. Amino acid sequence: CASSRKAGAYEQYF.

The V call is TRBV7-6, the J call TRBJ1-2, with a possible D match to TRBD1 (5 bases). Trimming pared 0 bases from V and 8 bases from J, leaving 16 bases between. The CDR3 is 15 residues long. Germline V gene sequence: CDR1 SGHVS, CDR2 FNYEAQ. This CDR3 is CASSLAPSPGDGYTF. For the CDR3, the DNA is TGTGCCAGCAGCTTAGCGCCGAGCCCGGGGGACGGCTACACCTTC.

The chain recombines TRBV29-1 with TRBJ1-4, with D tentatively TRBD1 (5 bases). Germline lookup yields CDR1 SQVTM and CDR2 ANQGSEA. Trimming took 7 bases from V and 5 from J, leaving 11 bases between them. The CDR3 sequence is 12 residues long. The CDR3: CSAAGGNEKLFF. CDR3 nucleotide sequence: TGCAGCGCGGCCGGGGGGAATGAAAAACTGTTTTTT.

The chain links TRBV5-4 to TRBJ2-1; 8 bases line up with TRBD1. The CDR3 extends over 14 amino acids. Trimming cost V 4 bases and J 6 bases; bases outside gene matches: 6. The germline gives CDR1 SGHNT, CDR2 YYREEE (reference sequence). CDR3 sequence (DNA): TGTGCCAGCAGCCTGGCGACAGGGGTCAATGAGCAGTTCTTC. Amino acids: CASSLATGVNEQFF.